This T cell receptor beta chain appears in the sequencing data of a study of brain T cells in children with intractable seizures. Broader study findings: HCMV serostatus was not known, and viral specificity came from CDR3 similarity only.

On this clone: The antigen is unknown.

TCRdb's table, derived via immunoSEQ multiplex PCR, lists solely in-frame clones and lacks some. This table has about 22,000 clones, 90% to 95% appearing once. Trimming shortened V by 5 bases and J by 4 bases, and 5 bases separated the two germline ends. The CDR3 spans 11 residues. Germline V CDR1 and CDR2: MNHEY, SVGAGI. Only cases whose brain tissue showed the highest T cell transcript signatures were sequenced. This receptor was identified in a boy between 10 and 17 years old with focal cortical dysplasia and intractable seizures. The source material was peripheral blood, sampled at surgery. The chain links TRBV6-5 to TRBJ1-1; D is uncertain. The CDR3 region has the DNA TGTGCCAGCAGTCCCGGCACTGAAGCTTTCTTT. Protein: CASSPGTEAFF.